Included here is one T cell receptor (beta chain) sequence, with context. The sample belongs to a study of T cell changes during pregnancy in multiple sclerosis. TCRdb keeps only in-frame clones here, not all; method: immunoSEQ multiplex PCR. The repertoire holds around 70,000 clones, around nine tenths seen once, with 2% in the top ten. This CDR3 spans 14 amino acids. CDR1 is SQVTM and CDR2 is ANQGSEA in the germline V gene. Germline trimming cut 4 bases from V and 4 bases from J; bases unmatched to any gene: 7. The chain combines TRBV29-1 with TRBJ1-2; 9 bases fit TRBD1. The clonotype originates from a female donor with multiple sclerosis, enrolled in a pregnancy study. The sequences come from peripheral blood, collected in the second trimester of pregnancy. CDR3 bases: TGCAGCGTTGCAACAGGGGGCTTAGGCTATGGCTACACCTTC. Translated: CSVATGGLGYGYTF.